The rows below give T cell receptor beta chains drawn from one sample of a study of blood T cell repertoires in COVID-19. Some clones are missing from TCRdb's copy, which holds only in-frame ones; the method was immunoSEQ multiplex PCR. The sample consists of 250,000 to 350,000 clones, around 88% of them appearing once. The sample consisted of peripheral blood. These TCRs come from a woman between 45 and 65 years old with acute or convalescent COVID-19. The CDR3 runs from the conserved cysteine through the conserved F or W. The D gene is left open where the match is weak.

V gene	J gene	D gene	CDR3 protein	CDR3 DNA
TRBV7-3	TRBJ2-1	TRBD2	CASSSGLAGSPGEQFF	TGTGCCAGCAGCTCGGGACTAGCGGGATCGCCCGGTGAGCAGTTCTTC
TRBV7-6	TRBJ2-2	TRBD2	CASSFQAGANTGELFF	TGTGCCAGCAGCTTCCAAGCGGGGGCCAACACCGGGGAGCTGTTTTTT
TRBV7-3	TRBJ1-1	.	CASSFGGVAEAFF	TGTGCCAGCAGCTTTGGAGGGGTGGCTGAAGCTTTCTTT
TRBV6-4	TRBJ2-1	.	CAGGAVQFF	TGTGCCGGGGGGGCCGTGCAGTTCTTC
TRBV27	TRBJ1-1	.	CASRRVNTEAFF	TGTGCCAGCAGGCGCGTGAACACTGAAGCTTTCTTT
TRBV7-6	TRBJ2-7	TRBD2	CASSLALAGGASEQYF	TGTGCCAGCAGCTTAGCGTTGGCGGGAGGAGCAAGCGAGCAGTACTTC
TRBV4-1	TRBJ2-1	.	CASSQGPGDSYNEQFF	TGCGCCAGCAGCCAAGGGCCCGGGGACTCCTACAATGAGCAGTTCTTC
TRBV3-1/TRBV3-2	TRBJ2-1	.	CASSQVMGGFGHEQFF	TGTGCCAGCAGCCAAGTTATGGGAGGCTTTGGGCATGAGCAGTTCTTC
TRBV5-1	TRBJ1-1	TRBD1	CASSLQGAGTEAFF	TGCGCCAGCAGCTTGCAGGGGGCAGGCACTGAAGCTTTCTTT
TRBV20-1	TRBJ1-2	TRBD1	CSASDQGANYGYTF	TGCAGTGCTAGTGACCAGGGGGCTAACTATGGCTACACCTTC
TRBV30	TRBJ1-5	.	CAWSQLRDQPQHF	TGTGCCTGGAGTCAGCTGAGGGATCAGCCCCAGCATTTT
TRBV11-2	TRBJ1-4	.	CASSLAGGATNEKLFF	TGTGCCAGCAGCTTAGCAGGAGGTGCAACTAATGAAAAACTGTTTTTT
TRBV12-3/TRBV12-4	TRBJ1-3	.	CASSLSSGNTIYF	TGTGCCAGCAGTCTAAGCTCTGGAAACACCATATATTTT
TRBV5-1	TRBJ2-2	.	CASSPHGTPNTGELFF	TGCGCCAGCAGCCCTCATGGGACACCGAACACCGGGGAGCTGTTTTTT
TRBV4-1	TRBJ1-1	.	CASSQGEVEVNTEAFF	TGCGCCAGCAGCCAAGGCGAGGTGGAGGTGAACACTGAAGCTTTCTTT
TRBV5-1	TRBJ1-4	.	CASSSYGTTTNEKLFF	TGCGCCAGCAGCTCCTATGGGACAACAACTAATGAAAAACTGTTTTTT
TRBV6-5	TRBJ1-1	TRBD1	CASSRTGDTEAFF	TGTGCCAGCAGTCGGACAGGGGACACTGAAGCTTTCTTT
TRBV6-2/TRBV6-3	TRBJ2-7	.	CASSYEEGASYEQYF	TGTGCCAGCAGTTACGAGGAGGGGGCCTCATACGAGCAGTACTTC